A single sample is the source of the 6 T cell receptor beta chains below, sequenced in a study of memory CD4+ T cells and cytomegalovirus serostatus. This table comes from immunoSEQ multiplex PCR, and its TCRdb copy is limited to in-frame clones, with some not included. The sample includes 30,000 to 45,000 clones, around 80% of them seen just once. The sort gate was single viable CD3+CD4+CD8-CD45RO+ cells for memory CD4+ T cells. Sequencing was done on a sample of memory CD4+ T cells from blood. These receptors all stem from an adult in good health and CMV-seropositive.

Here the CDR3 reads CASSHAWTGRYSEAFF. DNA for the CDR3: TGCGCCAGCAGCCACGCCTGGACAGGGCGTTATAGTGAAGCTTTCTTT. V and J are TRBV4-1 and TRBJ1-1; 8 bases are a match to TRBD1. Germline V gene lookup returns CDR1 MGHRA and CDR2 YSYEKL. The CDR3 runs 16 residues. V was clipped by 3 bases and J by 7 bases; unmatched bases: 13.

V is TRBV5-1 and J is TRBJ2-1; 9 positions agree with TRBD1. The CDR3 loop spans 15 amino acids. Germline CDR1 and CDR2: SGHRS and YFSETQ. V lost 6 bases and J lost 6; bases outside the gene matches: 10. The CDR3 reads CASTVGTGSRNEQFF. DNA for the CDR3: TGCGCCAGCACCGTCGGGACAGGGAGCCGCAATGAGCAGTTCTTC. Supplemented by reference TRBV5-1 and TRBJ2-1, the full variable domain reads KAGVTQTPRYLIKTRGQQVTLSCSPISGHRSVSWYQQTPGQGLQFLFEYFSETQRNKGNFPGRFSGRQFSNSRSEMNVSTLELGDSALYLCASTVGTGSRNEQFFGPGTRLTVL.

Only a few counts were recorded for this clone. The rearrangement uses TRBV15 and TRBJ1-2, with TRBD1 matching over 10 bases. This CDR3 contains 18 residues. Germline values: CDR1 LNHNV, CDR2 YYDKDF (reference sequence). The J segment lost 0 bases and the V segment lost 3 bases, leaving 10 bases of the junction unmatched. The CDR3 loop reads CATSSPGTGVLANYGYTF. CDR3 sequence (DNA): TGTGCCACCAGCAGCCCCGGGACAGGGGTTCTAGCTAACTATGGCTACACCTTC. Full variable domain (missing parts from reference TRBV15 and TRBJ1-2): DAMVIQNPRYQVTQFGKPVTLSCSQTLNHNVMYWYQQKSSQAPKLLFHYYDKDFNNEADTPDNFQSRRPNTSFCFLDIRSPGLGDTAMYLCATSSPGTGVLANYGYTFGSGTRLTVV.

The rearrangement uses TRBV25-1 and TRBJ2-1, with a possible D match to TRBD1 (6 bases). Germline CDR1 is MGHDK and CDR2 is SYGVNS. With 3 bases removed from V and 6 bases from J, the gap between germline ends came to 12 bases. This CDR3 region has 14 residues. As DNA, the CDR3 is TGTGCCAGCAGTGAGGGCATAGGGGGCAATGAGCAGTTCTTC. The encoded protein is CASSEGIGGNEQFF.

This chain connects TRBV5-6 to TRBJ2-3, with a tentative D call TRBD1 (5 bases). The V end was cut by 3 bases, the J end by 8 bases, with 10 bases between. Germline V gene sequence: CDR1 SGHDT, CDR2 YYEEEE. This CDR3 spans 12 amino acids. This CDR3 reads CASSSTRGTQYF. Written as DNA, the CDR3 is TGTGCCAGCAGCTCGACAAGGGGTACGCAGTATTTT.

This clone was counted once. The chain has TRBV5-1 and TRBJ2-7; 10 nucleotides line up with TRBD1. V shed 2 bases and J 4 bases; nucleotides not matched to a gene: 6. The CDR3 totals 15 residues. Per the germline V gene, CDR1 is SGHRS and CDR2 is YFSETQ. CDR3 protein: CASSLGTGEQYEQYF. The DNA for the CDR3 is TGCGCCAGCAGCTTAGGGACAGGGGAACAATACGAGCAGTACTTC.